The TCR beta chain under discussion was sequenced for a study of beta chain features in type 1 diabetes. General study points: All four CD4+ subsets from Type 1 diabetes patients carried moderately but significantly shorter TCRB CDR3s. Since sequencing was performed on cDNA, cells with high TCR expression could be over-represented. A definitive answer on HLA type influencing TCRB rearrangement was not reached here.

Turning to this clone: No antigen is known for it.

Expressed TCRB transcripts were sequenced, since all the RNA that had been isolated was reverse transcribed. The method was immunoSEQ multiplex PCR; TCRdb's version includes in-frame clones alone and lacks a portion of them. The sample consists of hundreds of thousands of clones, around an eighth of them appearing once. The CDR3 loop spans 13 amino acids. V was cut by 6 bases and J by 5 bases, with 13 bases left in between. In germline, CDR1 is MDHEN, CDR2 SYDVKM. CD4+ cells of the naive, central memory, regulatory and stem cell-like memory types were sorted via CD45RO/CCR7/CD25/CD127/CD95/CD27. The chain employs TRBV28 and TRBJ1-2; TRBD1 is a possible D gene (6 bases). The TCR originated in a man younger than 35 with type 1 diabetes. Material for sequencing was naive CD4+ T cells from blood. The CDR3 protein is CASSLQGGYGYTF. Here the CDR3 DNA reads TGTGCCAGCAGCTTACAGGGAGGGTATGGCTACACCTTC.